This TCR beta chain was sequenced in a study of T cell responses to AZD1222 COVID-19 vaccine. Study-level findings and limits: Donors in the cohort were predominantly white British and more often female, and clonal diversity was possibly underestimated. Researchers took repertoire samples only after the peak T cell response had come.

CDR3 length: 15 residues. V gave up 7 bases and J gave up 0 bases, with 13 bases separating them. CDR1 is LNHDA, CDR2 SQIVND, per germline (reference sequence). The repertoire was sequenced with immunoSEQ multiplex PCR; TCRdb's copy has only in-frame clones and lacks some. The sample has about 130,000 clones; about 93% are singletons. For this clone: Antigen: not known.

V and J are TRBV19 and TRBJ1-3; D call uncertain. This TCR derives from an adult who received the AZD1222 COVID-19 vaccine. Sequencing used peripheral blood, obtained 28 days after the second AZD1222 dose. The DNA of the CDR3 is TGTGCCAGTATCATGTCGGCACACTCTGGAAACACCATATATTTT. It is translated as CASIMSAHSGNTIYF. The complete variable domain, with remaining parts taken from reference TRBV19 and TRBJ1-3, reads DGGITQSPKYLFRKEGQNVTLSCEQNLNHDAMYWYRQDPGQGLRLIYYSQIVNDFQKGDIAEGYSVSREKKESFPLTVTSAQKNPTAFYLCASIMSAHSGNTIYFGEGSWLTVV.